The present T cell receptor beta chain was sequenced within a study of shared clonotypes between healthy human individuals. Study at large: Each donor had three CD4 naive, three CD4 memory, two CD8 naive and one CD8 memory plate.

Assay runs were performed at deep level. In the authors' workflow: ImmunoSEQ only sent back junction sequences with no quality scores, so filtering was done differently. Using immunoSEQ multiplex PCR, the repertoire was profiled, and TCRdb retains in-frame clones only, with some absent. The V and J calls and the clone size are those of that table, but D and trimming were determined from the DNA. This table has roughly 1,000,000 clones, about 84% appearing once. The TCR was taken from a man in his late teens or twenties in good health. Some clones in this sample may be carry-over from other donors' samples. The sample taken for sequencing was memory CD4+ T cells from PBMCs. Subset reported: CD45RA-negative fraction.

In DNA, the CDR3 is TGTGCCAGCAGCCCAGAACTCGACAGAGATACGCAGTATTTT. Its protein product is CASSPELDRDTQYF. This chain connects TRBV11-2 to TRBJ2-3; D is perhaps TRBD1 (5 bases). V was trimmed by 5 bases and J by 5 bases, leaving 14 bases between them. The CDR3 loop spans 14 amino acids. Germline CDR1 and CDR2: SGHAT and FQNNGV. Filled out from reference TRBV11-2 and TRBJ2-3, the complete variable domain reads EAGVAQSPRYKIIEKRQSVAFWCNPISGHATLYWYQQILGQGPKLLIQFQNNGVVDDSQLPKDRFSAERLKGVDSTLKIQPAKLEDSAVYLCASSPELDRDTQYFGPGTRLTVL.